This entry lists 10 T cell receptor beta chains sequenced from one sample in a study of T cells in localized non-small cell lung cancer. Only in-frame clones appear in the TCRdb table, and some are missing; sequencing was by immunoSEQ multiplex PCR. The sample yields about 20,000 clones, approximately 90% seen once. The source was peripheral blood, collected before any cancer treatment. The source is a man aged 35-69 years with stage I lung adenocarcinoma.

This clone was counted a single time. In nucleotides, the CDR3 is TGTGCCAGCAGCTTCACGGGACAGGGGGCCGGCGGGGAGCTGTTTTTT. Its protein product is CASSFTGQGAGGELFF. The rearrangement links TRBV7-3 to TRBJ2-2; 12 nucleotides match TRBD1. The CDR3 spans 16 residues. From germline, CDR1 is SGHTA and CDR2 FQGTGA. J lost 7 bases, V lost 3 bases, and 6 bases had no gene match.

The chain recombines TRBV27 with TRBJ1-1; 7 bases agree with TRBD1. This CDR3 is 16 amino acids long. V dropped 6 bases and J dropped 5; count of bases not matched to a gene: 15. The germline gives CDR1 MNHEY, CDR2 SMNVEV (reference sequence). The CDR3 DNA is TGTGCCAGCAGCCCAATCACCGGGACAGTCATGACTGAAGCTTTCTTT. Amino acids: CASSPITGTVMTEAFF.

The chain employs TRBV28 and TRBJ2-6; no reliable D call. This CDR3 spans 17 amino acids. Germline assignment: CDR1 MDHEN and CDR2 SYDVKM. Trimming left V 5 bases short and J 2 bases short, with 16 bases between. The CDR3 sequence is CASSSPSGPTGANVLTF. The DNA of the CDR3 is TGTGCCAGCAGTAGTCCATCAGGTCCCACTGGGGCCAACGTCCTGACTTTC.

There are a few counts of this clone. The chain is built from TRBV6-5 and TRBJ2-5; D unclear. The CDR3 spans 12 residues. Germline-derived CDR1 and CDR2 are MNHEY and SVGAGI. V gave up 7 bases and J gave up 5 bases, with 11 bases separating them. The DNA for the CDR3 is TGTGCCAGCACCAGGCTGGGGGAGACCCAGTACTTC. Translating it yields CASTRLGETQYF.

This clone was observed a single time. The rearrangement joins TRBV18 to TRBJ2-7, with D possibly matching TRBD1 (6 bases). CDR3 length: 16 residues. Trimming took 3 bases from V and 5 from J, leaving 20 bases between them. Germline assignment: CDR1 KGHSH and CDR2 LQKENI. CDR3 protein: CASSPYRDIFENEQYF. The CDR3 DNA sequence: TGTGCCAGCTCACCCTACAGGGATATATTCGAGAACGAGCAGTACTTC.

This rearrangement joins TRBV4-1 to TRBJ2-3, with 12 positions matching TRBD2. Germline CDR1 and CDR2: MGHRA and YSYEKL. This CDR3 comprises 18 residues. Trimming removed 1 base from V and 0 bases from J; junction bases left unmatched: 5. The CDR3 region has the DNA TGCGCCAGCAGCCAAGGCCCCGGACTAGCGGGGAGCACAGATACGCAGTATTTT. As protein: CASSQGPGLAGSTDTQYF.

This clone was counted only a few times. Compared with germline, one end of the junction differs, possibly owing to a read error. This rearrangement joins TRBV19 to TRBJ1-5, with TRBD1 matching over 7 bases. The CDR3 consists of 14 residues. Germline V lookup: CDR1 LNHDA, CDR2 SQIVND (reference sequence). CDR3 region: CASRFRRGNQPQHF. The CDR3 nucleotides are TGTGCGAGTAGGTTCCGCAGGGGGAATCAGCCCCAGCATTTT.

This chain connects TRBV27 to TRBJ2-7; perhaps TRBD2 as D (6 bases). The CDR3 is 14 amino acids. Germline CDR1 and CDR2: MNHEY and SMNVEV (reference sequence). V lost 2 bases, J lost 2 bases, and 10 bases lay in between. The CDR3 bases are TGTGCCAGCAGTTTAAGCGGGCGCGCCTACGAGCAGTACTTC. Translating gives CASSLSGRAYEQYF.

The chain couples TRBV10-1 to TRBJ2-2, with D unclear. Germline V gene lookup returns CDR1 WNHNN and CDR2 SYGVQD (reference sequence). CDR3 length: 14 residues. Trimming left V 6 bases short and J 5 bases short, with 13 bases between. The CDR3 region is CASRASRPTGELFF. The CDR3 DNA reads TGCGCCAGCAGGGCTTCGAGACCTACCGGGGAGCTGTTTTTT.

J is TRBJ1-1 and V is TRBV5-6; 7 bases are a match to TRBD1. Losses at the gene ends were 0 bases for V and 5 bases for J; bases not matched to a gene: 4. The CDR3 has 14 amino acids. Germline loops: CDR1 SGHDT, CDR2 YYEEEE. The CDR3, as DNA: TGTGCCAGCAGCTTGGCAGGGGGAAGGACTGAAGCTTTCTTT. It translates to CASSLAGGRTEAFF.